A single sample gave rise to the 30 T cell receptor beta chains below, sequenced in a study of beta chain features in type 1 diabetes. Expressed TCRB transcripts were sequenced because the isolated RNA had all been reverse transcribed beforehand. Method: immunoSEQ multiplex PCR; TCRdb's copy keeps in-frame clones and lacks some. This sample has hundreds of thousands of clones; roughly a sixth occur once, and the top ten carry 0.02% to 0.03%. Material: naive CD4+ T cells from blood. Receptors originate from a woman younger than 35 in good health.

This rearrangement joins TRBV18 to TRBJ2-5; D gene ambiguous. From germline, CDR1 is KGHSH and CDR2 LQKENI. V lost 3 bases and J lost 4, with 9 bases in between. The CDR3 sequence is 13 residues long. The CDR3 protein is CASSPDMRETQYF. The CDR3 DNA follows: TGTGCCAGCTCACCCGATATGAGAGAGACCCAGTACTTC.

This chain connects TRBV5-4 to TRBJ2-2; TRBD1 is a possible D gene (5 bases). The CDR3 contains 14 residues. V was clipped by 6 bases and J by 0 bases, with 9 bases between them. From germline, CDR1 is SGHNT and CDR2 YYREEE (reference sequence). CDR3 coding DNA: TGTGCCAGCACACAGGACGCGAACACCGGGGAGCTGTTTTTT. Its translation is CASTQDANTGELFF.

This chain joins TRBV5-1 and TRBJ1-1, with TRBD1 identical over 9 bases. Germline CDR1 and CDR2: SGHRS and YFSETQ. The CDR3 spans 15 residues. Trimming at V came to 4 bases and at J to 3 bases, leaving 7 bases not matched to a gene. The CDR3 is CASSIMGQGYTEAFF. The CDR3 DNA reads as TGCGCCAGCAGCATTATGGGACAGGGATACACTGAAGCTTTCTTT.

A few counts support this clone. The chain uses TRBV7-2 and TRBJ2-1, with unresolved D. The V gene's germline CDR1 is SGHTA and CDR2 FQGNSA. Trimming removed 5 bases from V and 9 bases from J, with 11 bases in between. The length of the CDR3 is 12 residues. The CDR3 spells CASSPIGFEQFF. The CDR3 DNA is TGTGCCAGCAGCCCCATCGGTTTTGAGCAGTTCTTC.

The CDR3 nucleotides are TGCGCCAGCAAGAACCCCGCCACAGATACGCAGTATTTT. It encodes CASKNPATDTQYF. The V gene is TRBV5-1, the J gene TRBJ2-3; D unresolved. The V gene lost 6 bases and the J gene lost 2 bases, with 10 bases spanning the gap. CDR3 length: 13 amino acids. CDR1 is SGHRS and CDR2 is YFSETQ in the germline V gene. Supplemented by reference TRBV5-1 and TRBJ2-3, the full variable domain reads KAGVTQTPRYLIKTRGQQVTLSCSPISGHRSVSWYQQTPGQGLQFLFEYFSETQRNKGNFPGRFSGRQFSNSRSEMNVSTLELGDSALYLCASKNPATDTQYFGPGTRLTVL.

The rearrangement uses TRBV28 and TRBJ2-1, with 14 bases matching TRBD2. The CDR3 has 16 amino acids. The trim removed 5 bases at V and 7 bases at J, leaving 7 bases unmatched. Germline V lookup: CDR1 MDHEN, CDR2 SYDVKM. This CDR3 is CASSPLGTSGSNEQFF. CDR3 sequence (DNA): TGTGCCAGCAGTCCCCTCGGGACTAGCGGGAGTAATGAGCAGTTCTTC. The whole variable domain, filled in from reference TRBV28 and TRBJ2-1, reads DVKVTQSSRYLVKRTGEKVFLECVQDMDHENMFWYRQDPGLGLRLIYFSYDVKMKEKGDIPEGYSVSREKKERFSLILESASTNQTSMYLCASSPLGTSGSNEQFFGPGTRLTVL.

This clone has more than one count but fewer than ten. Written as DNA, the CDR3 is TGCAGCGTTGAAGATCTCCTTGGCGGGAGCTTGACGACCCAGTACTTC. This gives the protein CSVEDLLGGSLTTQYF. The J gene is TRBJ2-5, the V gene TRBV29-1, with 7 bases aligning to TRBD2. Germline V gene data show CDR1 as SQVTM and CDR2 as ANQGSEA. The CDR3 contains 16 residues. V trimming: 0 bases; J trimming: 7 bases; junction bases outside the gene matches: 14.

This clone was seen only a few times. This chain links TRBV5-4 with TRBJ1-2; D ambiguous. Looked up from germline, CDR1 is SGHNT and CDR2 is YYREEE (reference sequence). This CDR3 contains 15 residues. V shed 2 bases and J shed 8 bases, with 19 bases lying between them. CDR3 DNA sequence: TGTGCCAGCAGCTTACTCGGAACAGCGATCTTGGGCTACACCTTC. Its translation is CASSLLGTAILGYTF.

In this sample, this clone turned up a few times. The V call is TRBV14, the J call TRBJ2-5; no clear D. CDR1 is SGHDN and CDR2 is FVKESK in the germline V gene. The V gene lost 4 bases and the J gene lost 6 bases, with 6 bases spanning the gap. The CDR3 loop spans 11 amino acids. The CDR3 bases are TGTGCCAGCAGCCCCGGACAGACCCAGTACTTC. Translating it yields CASSPGQTQYF.

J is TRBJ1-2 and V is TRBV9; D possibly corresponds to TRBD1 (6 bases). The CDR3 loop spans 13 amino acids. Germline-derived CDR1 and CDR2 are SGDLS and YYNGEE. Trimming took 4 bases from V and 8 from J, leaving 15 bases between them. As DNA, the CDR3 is TGTGCCAGCAGCCCAACACAGGGACGAGGCTACACCTTC. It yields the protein CASSPTQGRGYTF.

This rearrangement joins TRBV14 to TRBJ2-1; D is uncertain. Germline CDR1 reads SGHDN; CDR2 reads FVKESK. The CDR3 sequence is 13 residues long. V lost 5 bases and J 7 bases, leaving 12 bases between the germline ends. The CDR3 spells CASSKEVENEQFF. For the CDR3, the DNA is TGTGCCAGCAGCAAGGAAGTGGAGAATGAGCAGTTCTTC.

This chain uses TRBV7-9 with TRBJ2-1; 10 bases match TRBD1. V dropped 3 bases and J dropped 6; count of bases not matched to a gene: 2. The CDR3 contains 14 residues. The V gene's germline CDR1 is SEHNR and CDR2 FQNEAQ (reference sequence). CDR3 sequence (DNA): TGTGCCAGCAGCTTGGGACAGGGGATCAATGAGCAGTTCTTC. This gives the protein CASSLGQGINEQFF.

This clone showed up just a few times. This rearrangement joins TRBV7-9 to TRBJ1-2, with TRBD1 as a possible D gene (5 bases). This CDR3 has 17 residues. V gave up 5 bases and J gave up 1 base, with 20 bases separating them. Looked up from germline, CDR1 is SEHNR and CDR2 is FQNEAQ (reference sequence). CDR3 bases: TGTGCCAGCAGCCCTAAGGGCCCACGGGGGGTTAACTATGGCTACACCTTC. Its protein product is CASSPKGPRGVNYGYTF.

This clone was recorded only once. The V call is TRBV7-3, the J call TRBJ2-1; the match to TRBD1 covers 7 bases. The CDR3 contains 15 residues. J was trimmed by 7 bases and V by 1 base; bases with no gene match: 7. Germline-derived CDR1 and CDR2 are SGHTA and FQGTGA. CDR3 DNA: TGTGCCAGCAGCTTAATGGGACAGACTGGGAATGAGCAGTTCTTC. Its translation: CASSLMGQTGNEQFF.

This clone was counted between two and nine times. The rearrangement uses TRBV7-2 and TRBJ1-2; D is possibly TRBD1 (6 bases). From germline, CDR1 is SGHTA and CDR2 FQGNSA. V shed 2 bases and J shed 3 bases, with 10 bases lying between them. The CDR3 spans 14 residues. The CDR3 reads CASSLISGDYGYTF. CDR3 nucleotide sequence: TGTGCCAGCAGCTTAATTTCAGGGGACTATGGCTACACCTTC.

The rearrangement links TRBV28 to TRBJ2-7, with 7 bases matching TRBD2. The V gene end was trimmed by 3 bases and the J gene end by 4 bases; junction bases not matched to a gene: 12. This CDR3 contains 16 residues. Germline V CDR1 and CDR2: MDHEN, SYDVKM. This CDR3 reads CASSLASSGGHYEQYF. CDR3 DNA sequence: TGTGCCAGCAGTTTGGCATCTAGCGGAGGTCATTACGAGCAGTACTTC.

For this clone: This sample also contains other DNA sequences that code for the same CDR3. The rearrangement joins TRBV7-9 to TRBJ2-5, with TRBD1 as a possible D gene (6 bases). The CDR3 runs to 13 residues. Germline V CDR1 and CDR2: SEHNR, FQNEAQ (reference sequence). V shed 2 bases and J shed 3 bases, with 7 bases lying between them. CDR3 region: CASSLSGEETQYF. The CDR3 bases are TGTGCCAGCAGCTTATCAGGGGAAGAGACCCAGTACTTC. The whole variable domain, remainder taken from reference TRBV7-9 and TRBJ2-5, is DTGVSQNPRHKITKRGQNVTFRCDPISEHNRLYWYRQTLGQGPEFLTYFQNEAQLEKSRLLSDRFSAERPKGSFSTLEIQRTEQGDSAMYLCASSLSGEETQYFGPGTRLLVL.

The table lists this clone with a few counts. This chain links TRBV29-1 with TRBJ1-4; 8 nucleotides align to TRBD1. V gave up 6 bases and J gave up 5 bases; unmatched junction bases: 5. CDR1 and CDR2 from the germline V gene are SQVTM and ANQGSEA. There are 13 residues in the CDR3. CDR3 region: CSVRRQGNEKLFF. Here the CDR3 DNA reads TGCAGCGTCAGAAGACAGGGGAATGAAAAACTGTTTTTT.

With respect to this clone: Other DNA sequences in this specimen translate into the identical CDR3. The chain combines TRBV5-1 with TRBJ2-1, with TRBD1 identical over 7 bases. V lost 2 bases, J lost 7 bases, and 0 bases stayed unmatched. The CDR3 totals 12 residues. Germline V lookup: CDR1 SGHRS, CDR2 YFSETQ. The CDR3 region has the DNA TGCGCCAGCAGCTTACAGGGGAATGAGCAGTTCTTC. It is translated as CASSLQGNEQFF. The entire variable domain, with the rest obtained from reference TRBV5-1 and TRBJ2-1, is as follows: KAGVTQTPRYLIKTRGQQVTLSCSPISGHRSVSWYQQTPGQGLQFLFEYFSETQRNKGNFPGRFSGRQFSNSRSEMNVSTLELGDSALYLCASSLQGNEQFFGPGTRLTVL.

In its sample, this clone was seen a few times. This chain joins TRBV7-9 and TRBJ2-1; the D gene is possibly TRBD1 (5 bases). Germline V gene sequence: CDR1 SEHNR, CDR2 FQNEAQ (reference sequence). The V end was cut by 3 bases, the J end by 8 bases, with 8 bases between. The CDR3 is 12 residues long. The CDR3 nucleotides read TGTGCCAGCAGCTTCAGGGTCGATGAGCAGTTCTTC. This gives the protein CASSFRVDEQFF.

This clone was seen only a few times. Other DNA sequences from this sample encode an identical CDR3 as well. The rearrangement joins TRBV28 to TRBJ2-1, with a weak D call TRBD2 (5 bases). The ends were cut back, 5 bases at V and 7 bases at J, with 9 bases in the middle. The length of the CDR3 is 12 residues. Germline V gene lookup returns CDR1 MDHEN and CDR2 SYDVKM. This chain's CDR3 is CASSLSGNEQFF. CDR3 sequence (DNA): TGTGCCAGCAGTCTGTCGGGGAATGAGCAGTTCTTC.

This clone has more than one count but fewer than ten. In DNA form, the CDR3 reads TGTGCCAGTCTATTCGGGGTCTTGAACACCGGGGAGCTGTTTTTT. Amino acids: CASLFGVLNTGELFF. The rearrangement links TRBV6-6 to TRBJ2-2; D may be TRBD2 (5 bases). Deletions cut 9 bases from V and 1 base from J, with 15 bases between. CDR1 and CDR2 (germline): MNHNY, SVGAGI (reference sequence). This CDR3 is built from 15 residues.

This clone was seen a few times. In DNA form, the CDR3 reads TGCGCCAGCAGCCAAAAGACAGGTGTGGACATTCAGTACTTC. This gives the protein CASSQKTGVDIQYF. The V call is TRBV4-1, the J call TRBJ2-4, with D perhaps matching TRBD1 (6 bases). CDR1 is MGHRA, CDR2 YSYEKL, per germline. V was shortened by 2 bases and J by 8 bases, with 13 bases between the two germline ends. CDR3 length: 14 amino acids.

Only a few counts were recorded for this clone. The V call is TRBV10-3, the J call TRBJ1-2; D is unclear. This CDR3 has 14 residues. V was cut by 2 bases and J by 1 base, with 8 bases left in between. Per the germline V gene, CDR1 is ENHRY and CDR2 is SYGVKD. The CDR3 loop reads CAISEGIYNYGYTF. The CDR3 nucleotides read TGTGCCATCAGTGAGGGCATTTATAACTATGGCTACACCTTC.

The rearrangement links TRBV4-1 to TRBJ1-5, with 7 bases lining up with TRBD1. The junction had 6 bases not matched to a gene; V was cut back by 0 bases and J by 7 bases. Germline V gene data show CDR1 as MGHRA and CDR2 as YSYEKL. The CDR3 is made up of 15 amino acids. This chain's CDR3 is CASSQDRGGRQPQHF. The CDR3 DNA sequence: TGCGCCAGCAGCCAAGATCGAGGGGGCAGGCAGCCCCAGCATTTT.

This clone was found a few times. The CDR3 DNA is TGTGCCAGCAGCTTAAGGGAGGGCACTGAAGCTTTCTTT. Its translation is CASSLREGTEAFF. This chain uses TRBV7-9 with TRBJ1-1; D gene uncertain. The V end was cut by 2 bases, the J end by 4 bases, with 8 bases between. The CDR3 length is 13 residues. Germline CDR1 SEHNR, CDR2 FQNEAQ (reference sequence).

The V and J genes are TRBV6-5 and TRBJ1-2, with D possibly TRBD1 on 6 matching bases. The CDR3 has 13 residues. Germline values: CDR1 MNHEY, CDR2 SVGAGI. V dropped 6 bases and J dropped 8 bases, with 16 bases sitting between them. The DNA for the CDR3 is TGTGCCAGCAGCTCCCGACAGGAAGGAGGCTACACCTTC. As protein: CASSSRQEGGYTF.

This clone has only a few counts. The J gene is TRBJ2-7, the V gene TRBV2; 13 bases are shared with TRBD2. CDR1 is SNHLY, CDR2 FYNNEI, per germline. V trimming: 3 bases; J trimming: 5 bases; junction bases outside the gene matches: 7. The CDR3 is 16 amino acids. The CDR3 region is CASSEGLAGPSNEQYF. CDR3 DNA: TGTGCCAGCAGTGAGGGACTAGCGGGACCTTCAAACGAGCAGTACTTC.

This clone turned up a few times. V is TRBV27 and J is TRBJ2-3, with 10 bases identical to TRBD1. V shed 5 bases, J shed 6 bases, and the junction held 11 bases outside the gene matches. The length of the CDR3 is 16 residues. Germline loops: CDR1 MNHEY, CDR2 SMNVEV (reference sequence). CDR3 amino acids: CASSAGTGAAGDTQYF. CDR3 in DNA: TGTGCCAGCAGTGCCGGGACAGGGGCAGCGGGGGATACGCAGTATTTT.

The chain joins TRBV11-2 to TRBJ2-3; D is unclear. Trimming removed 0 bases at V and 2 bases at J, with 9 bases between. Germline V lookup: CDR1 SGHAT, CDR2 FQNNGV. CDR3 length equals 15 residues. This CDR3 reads CASSLDLDLTDTQYF. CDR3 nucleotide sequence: TGTGCCAGCAGCTTAGATCTCGATCTCACAGATACGCAGTATTTT.